Listed below are T cell receptor beta chains from one sample, sequenced in a study of cytotoxic CD8 clonotypes in ibrutinib-treated CLL. Sequencing was performed with immunoSEQ multiplex PCR; in TCRdb, only in-frame clones are kept and a portion is missing. The sample records about 140,000 clones, approximately 75% being singletons. This sample comprised PBMCs, obtained after 12 months of ibrutinib treatment. The source is a human donor with chronic lymphocytic leukemia. Both conserved end residues are part of each CDR3.

TRBJ2-2 TRBV11-3 CASSPSGDLPGELFF
TRBJ1-1 TRBV10-2 CASSVSPRHSVTEAFF
TRBJ2-2 TRBV5-6 CASSLAYGAKGSGELFF
TRBJ1-2 TRBV25-1 CASSVAAFGYTF
TRBJ1-4 TRBV15 CATSRSGTTNEKLFF
TRBJ2-1 TRBV6-1 CASMSLSSYNEQFF
TRBJ1-4 TRBV6-4 CASTYRTLGEKLFF
TRBJ2-7 TRBV28 CASSFPSGIREQYF
TRBJ2-7 TRBV5-1 CASSLTSDRNYEQYF
TRBJ2-1 TRBV11-1 CASSFRWGAYNEQFF
TRBJ1-2 TRBV28 CASSYRVHYGYTF
TRBJ1-2 TRBV7-2 CASSLVSSGYGYTF
TRBJ2-3 TRBV20-1 CSARATDTQYF